This T cell receptor (beta chain) emerged from a study of T cell responses to AZD1222 COVID-19 vaccine. TCRdb's table, derived via immunoSEQ multiplex PCR, lists solely in-frame clones and lacks some. Of under 95,000 clones listed, about 92% are singletons. This CDR3 has 14 amino acids. CDR1 and CDR2 from the germline V gene are MNHNS and SASEGT. The V end was cut by 2 bases, the J end by 6 bases, with 13 bases between. The origin of this receptor is an adult in good health. The sequencing used peripheral blood, collected on day 0 of AZD1222 vaccination. The J gene is TRBJ1-1, the V gene TRBV6-1; a weak D match, TRBD1 (6 bases). The CDR3 here is CASSEYGGGSEAFF. The CDR3 nucleotides are TGTGCCAGCAGTGAATATGGAGGGGGATCTGAAGCTTTCTTT.